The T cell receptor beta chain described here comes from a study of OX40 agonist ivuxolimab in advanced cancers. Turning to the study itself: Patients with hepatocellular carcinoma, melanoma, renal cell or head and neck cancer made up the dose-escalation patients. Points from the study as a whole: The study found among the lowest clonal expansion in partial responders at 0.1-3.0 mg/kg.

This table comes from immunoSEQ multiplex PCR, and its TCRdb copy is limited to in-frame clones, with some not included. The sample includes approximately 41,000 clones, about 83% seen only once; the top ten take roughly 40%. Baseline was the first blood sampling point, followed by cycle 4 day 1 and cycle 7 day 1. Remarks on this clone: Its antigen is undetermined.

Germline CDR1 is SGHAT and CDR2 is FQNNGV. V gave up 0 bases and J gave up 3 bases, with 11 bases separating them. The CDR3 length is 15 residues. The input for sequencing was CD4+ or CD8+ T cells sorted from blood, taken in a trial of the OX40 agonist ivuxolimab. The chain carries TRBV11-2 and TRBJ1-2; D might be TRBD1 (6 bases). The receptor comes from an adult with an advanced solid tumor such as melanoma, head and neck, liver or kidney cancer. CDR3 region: CASSLETGRDYGYTF. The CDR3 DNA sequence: TGTGCCAGCAGCTTAGAAACAGGGAGGGACTATGGCTACACCTTC.